These 6 T cell receptor beta chains originate from one sample sequenced in a study of Graves' ophthalmopathy and Graves' hyperthyroidism. For repertoire sequencing, the TCR beta CDR3 regions were amplified from RNA transcripts. In the first round, RT-PCR was carried out with HTBI primers, and a multiplex PCR formed the second round. TCRdb itself ran the multiplex PCR reads through MiXCR, one entry per CDR3 protein. The data show about 600,000 distinct CDR3 sequences, with 35% to 45% seen just once and about 4% held by the top ten. Sequenced: peripheral blood or thyroid tissue (not recorded which). These receptors all come from an adult man with Graves' hyperthyroidism.

The chain recombines TRBV12-3 or TRBV12-4 with TRBJ1-5; D perhaps matches TRBD1 (6 bases). Trimming removed 9 bases at V and 4 bases at J, with 19 bases between. The CDR3 extends over 15 amino acids. The CDR3 bases are TGTGCCAGTTGCCTCGAGACGACAGGAAATCAGCCCCAGCATTTT. Protein sequence: CASCLETTGNQPQHF.

Ten or more counts support this clonotype. The chain joins TRBV20-1 to TRBJ1-2; 9 nucleotides align to TRBD1. The junction had 16 bases not matched to a gene; V was cut back by 3 bases and J by 5 bases. CDR3 length: 17 amino acids. Germline loops: CDR1 DFQATT, CDR2 SNEGSKA (reference sequence). CDR3 nucleotides: TGCAGTGCTAGGGGTTTCTCAGGACAGGGGAGATCGTATGGCTACACCTTC. Its translation is CSARGFSGQGRSYGYTF.

This clonotype was recorded at least ten times. V usage is TRBV11-1 and J usage is TRBJ1-1; D uncertain. The CDR3 has 12 amino acids. V shed 5 bases and J shed 4 bases, with 8 bases lying between them. Germline-derived CDR1 and CDR2 are SGHAT and FQDESV (reference sequence). The CDR3 nucleotides are TGTGCCAGCAGCAGTCAAGGCACTGAAGCTTTCTTT. Translation: CASSSQGTEAFF. The whole variable domain, remainder taken from reference TRBV11-1 and TRBJ1-1, is EAEVAQSPRYKITEKSQAVAFWCDPISGHATLYWYRQILGQGPELLVQFQDESVVDDSQLPKDRFSAERLKGVDSTLKIQPAELGDSAMYLCASSSQGTEAFFGQGTRLTVV.

The chain recombines TRBV2 with TRBJ2-5; D is possibly TRBD1 (7 bases). Germline V CDR1 and CDR2: SNHLY, FYNNEI. V lost 8 bases and J lost 4, with 23 bases in between. The CDR3 has 16 residues. The CDR3: CASGRTGGSIGETQYF. CDR3 in DNA: TGTGCCAGCGGGAGGACAGGTGGATCGATTGGAGAGACCCAGTACTTC. The full variable domain, completed using reference TRBV2 and TRBJ2-5, is EPEVTQTPSHQVTQMGQEVILRCVPISNHLYFYWYRQILGQKVEFLVSFYNNEISEKSEIFDDQFSVERPDGSNFTLKIRSTKLEDSAMYFCASGRTGGSIGETQYFGPGTRLLVL.

The sample holds many counts of this clonotype. The chain couples TRBV5-1 to TRBJ2-7; tentative D call: TRBD1 (6 bases). CDR1 is SGHRS and CDR2 is YFSETQ in the germline V gene. There are 13 residues in the CDR3. Trimming cost V 5 bases and J 1 base, with 10 bases left between them. CDR3 loop: CASSWDKSYEQYF. The CDR3 DNA is TGCGCCAGCAGTTGGGACAAGTCCTACGAGCAGTACTTC.

This clonotype was recorded at least ten times. The chain links TRBV5-1 to TRBJ2-7; TRBD1 agrees at 8 bases. CDR1 is SGHRS and CDR2 is YFSETQ in the germline V gene. The CDR3 is made up of 14 amino acids. V gave up 4 bases and J gave up 5 bases; unmatched junction bases: 8. Here the CDR3 reads CASSPLTGEDEQYF. The CDR3 nucleotides read TGCGCCAGCAGCCCACTGACAGGGGAGGACGAGCAGTACTTC.